The clone carrying this T cell receptor (beta chain) was found a few times. What it binds is not known. This CDR3 contains 13 residues. V shed 8 bases and J shed 4 bases, with 13 bases lying between them. Germline V lookup: CDR1 LGHDT, CDR2 YNNKEL (reference sequence). These data come from a study of blood T cells in healthy people across ages. Whole-study results and caveats: TCR beta diversity was tightly associated with the proportion of naive T cells. Long-lived donors had more naive CD4+ cells and higher diversity than aged donors.

A second PCR of about 6 to 11 cycles used a sample-barcoded 5' primer and a J-beta primer mix. One entry per CDR3 protein results from TCRdb running MiXCR on the 5' RACE reads. The sample consists of 1.5 million to 2 million distinct CDR3 sequences, approximately 30% of them appearing once. Donor samples were obtained from healthy Caucasian individuals from Russia, aged about 6 to 100. This sequence joins TRBV3-1 and TRBJ2-3; D perhaps matches TRBD1 (6 bases). This receptor was identified in a young woman in good health. The specimen was blood. The CDR3 DNA follows: TGTGCCAGCGAACCTAGGGGGTCAGATACGCAGTATTTT. This sequence encodes CASEPRGSDTQYF.